A selection of T cell receptor beta chains follows, all from one sample in a study of OX40 agonist ivuxolimab in advanced cancers. Only in-frame clones appear in the TCRdb table, and some are missing; sequencing was by immunoSEQ multiplex PCR. The data hold around 77,000 clones, with 85% to 95% observed a single time. Sequencing was performed on CD4+ or CD8+ T cells sorted from blood, taken in a trial of the OX40 agonist ivuxolimab. The receptors stem from an adult with an advanced solid tumor such as melanoma, head and neck, liver or kidney cancer. Both conserved end residues are part of each CDR3.

v_gene: TRBV7-2; CDR3aa: CASSTRGGNQPQHF
v_gene: TRBV28; CDR3aa: CASSSYEGTYEQYF
v_gene: TRBV6-5; CDR3aa: CASSPGSWATQYF
v_gene: TRBV5-1; CDR3aa: CASSVSSGQETQYF
v_gene: TRBV9; CDR3aa: CASSVAPNTEAFF
v_gene: TRBV28; CDR3aa: CASSFRQPKEPFF
v_gene: TRBV11-2; CDR3aa: CASTLGLARYNEQFF
v_gene: TRBV11-3; CDR3aa: CASSLGRGSGELFF
v_gene: TRBV28; CDR3aa: CASSGTGGTGNTIYF
v_gene: TRBV5-1; CDR3aa: CASSLANTGYYEQYF
v_gene: TRBV5-1; CDR3aa: CASSRSGTSGGNEQFF
v_gene: TRBV7-9; CDR3aa: CASSFGGASNEQYF
v_gene: TRBV7-2; CDR3aa: CASSPGTPVGSSYEQYF
v_gene: TRBV11-3; CDR3aa: CAILAGRFYEQYF
v_gene: TRBV19; CDR3aa: CASSTRDRGSYEQYF
v_gene: TRBV5-1; CDR3aa: CASSFLVFPGELFF
v_gene: TRBV6-6; CDR3aa: CASSLRTGEDYEQYF
v_gene: TRBV9; CDR3aa: CASSSIGGGSFYNEQFF
v_gene: TRBV5-4; CDR3aa: CASSSGTGLNEKLFF
v_gene: TRBV5-1; CDR3aa: CASSPGSSGRAYEQYF
v_gene: TRBV6-1; CDR3aa: CASSNYGPGGYEQYF
v_gene: TRBV30; CDR3aa: CAWSSSGGLSPLHF
v_gene: TRBV18; CDR3aa: CASSPGASGRVYEQYF
v_gene: TRBV5-1; CDR3aa: CASSLRTDTQYF
v_gene: TRBV6-5; CDR3aa: CASSWRAFSWEQFF
v_gene: TRBV28; CDR3aa: CASNQGKETQYF
v_gene: TRBV5-1; CDR3aa: CASGAWGGEQYF
v_gene: TRBV23-1; CDR3aa: CASRARVFWTQYF
v_gene: TRBV7-3; CDR3aa: CASSLNAAGTGEETQYF
v_gene: TRBV28; CDR3aa: CASTRGRVAQPQHF
v_gene: TRBV5-1; CDR3aa: CASSFNSPGGTDTQYF
v_gene: TRBV7-3; CDR3aa: CASSRPGGTEAYQPQHF
v_gene: TRBV28; CDR3aa: CASSLGAAPKETQYF
v_gene: TRBV11-2; CDR3aa: CASSLRVLGSAFF
v_gene: TRBV7-9; CDR3aa: CASSSTGGNEKLFF
v_gene: TRBV5-6; CDR3aa: CASSRLDRAYEQYF
v_gene: TRBV5-1; CDR3aa: CASSTVGTGLSQETQYF
v_gene: TRBV9; CDR3aa: CASSVGRTAKETQYF
v_gene: TRBV18; CDR3aa: CASSPTGIGEQYF
v_gene: TRBV4-2; CDR3aa: CASSQVGTKYEQFF
v_gene: TRBV5-4; CDR3aa: CASSLARGTYNEQFF
v_gene: TRBV7-9; CDR3aa: CASADSGANVLTF
v_gene: TRBV25-1; CDR3aa: CASKGLLTGELFF
v_gene: TRBV4-3; CDR3aa: CASSQADGLAYEQFF
v_gene: TRBV18; CDR3aa: CASSPTGTGPPNEQFF
v_gene: TRBV27; CDR3aa: CASSVGGRWETQYF
v_gene: TRBV6-5; CDR3aa: CASSNLAGGSYEQYF
v_gene: TRBV11-3; CDR3aa: CASSLGQGGGNEQFF
v_gene: TRBV28; CDR3aa: CASSSPGQGGGYTF
v_gene: TRBV5-1; CDR3aa: CASRASLGTDTQYF
v_gene: TRBV6-5; CDR3aa: CASSSQGRGSYEQYF
v_gene: TRBV18; CDR3aa: CASSPRLNEQFF
v_gene: TRBV7-9; CDR3aa: CASSSRVTNEKLFF
v_gene: TRBV7-3; CDR3aa: CASSLGPPNTGELFF